The 31 T cell receptor beta chains below all came from one sample that was sequenced in a study of radiation and T cells in renal cell carcinoma. Assay: immunoSEQ multiplex PCR; the TCRdb copy retains only in-frame clones and omits some. The sample lists over 85,000 clones; just under 85% were seen once. The sample's time point: blood 4 weeks post-SBRT, at nephrectomy. Specified treatment: 15 Gy SBRT to primary tumor, nephrectomy 4 weeks later. Sequences were derived from blood, sampled from a patient whose treatment included radiotherapy and nephrectomy. These receptors all stem from a man in his forties or fifties with renal cell carcinoma.

The rearrangement joins TRBV5-4 to TRBJ2-6; D gene unclear. The V end lost 1 base, the J end lost 11 bases, and 10 bases lay between the germline ends. Germline loops: CDR1 SGHNT, CDR2 YYREEE (reference sequence). The CDR3 has 13 residues. The DNA for the CDR3 is TGTGCCAGCAGCTTGCCCAGTTTCGACGTCCTGACTTTC. Translated: CASSLPSFDVLTF.

V gene TRBV10-2 combines with J gene TRBJ2-7, with 8 nucleotides matching TRBD2. The CDR3 extends over 16 amino acids. V was clipped by 2 bases and J by 2 bases; unmatched bases: 8. The germline V gene encodes CDR1 WSHSY and CDR2 SAAADI. The CDR3, as DNA: TGCGCCAGCAGTGAGCGCACTAGCGGACTTCCCTACGAGCAGTACTTC. Translating it yields CASSERTSGLPYEQYF.

The count of this clone is one. The V and J genes are TRBV12-5 and TRBJ2-3; 7 bases line up with TRBD1. Germline CDR1 and CDR2: LGHNT and FRNRAP. The CDR3 is 13 residues long. The V and J ends lost 2 bases and 5 bases, in that order; junction bases with no gene match: 1. CDR3: CASGLNRGDTQYF. CDR3 DNA: TGTGCTAGTGGTTTGAACAGGGGAGATACGCAGTATTTT.

The V call is TRBV4-1, the J call TRBJ2-7, with a weak D call TRBD1 (6 bases). Germline V gene data show CDR1 as MGHRA and CDR2 as YSYEKL. The CDR3 sequence is 16 residues long. Trimming removed 0 bases at V and 3 bases at J, with 15 bases between. DNA for the CDR3: TGCGCCAGCAGCCAAGACACATACCGGGACAACTACGAGCAGTACTTC. As protein: CASSQDTYRDNYEQYF.

The chain carries TRBV9 and TRBJ1-2; D ambiguous. In germline, CDR1 is SGDLS, CDR2 YYNGEE. Trimming cost V 0 bases and J 2 bases, with 8 bases left between them. This CDR3 comprises 14 residues. Here the CDR3 DNA reads TGTGCCAGCAGCGTAGGTCCGGGGAACTATGGCTACACCTTC. Protein: CASSVGPGNYGYTF.

The chain recombines TRBV6-1 with TRBJ2-5, with unresolved D. The closer fit of TRBJ2-7 to the DNA end suggests the J call may be wrong. CDR1 MNHNS and CDR2 SASEGT come from the germline V gene. This CDR3 is 12 amino acids long. The CDR3: CASSEVRSEQYF. The CDR3 DNA reads as TGTGCCAGCAGTGAAGTAAGGAGCGAGCAGTACTTC.

V is TRBV5-1 and J is TRBJ1-4; D possibly corresponds to TRBD1 (6 bases). Germline loops: CDR1 SGHRS, CDR2 YFSETQ. The CDR3 loop spans 15 amino acids. V was trimmed by 4 bases and J by 6 bases, leaving 16 bases between them. CDR3 coding DNA: TGCGCCAGCAGCCTGAACGACAGGCGCTATGAAAAACTGTTTTTT. Translating it yields CASSLNDRRYEKLFF.

The chain recombines TRBV10-2 with TRBJ1-2; D gene unclear. The V and J ends lost 4 bases and 4 bases respectively, with 10 bases between them. The CDR3 is 13 residues long. From germline, CDR1 is WSHSY and CDR2 SAAADI. The CDR3 nucleotides are TGCGCCAGCAGTGTTCAGGATTCCTATGGCTACACCTTC. This gives the protein CASSVQDSYGYTF.

This clone was counted once. The V gene is TRBV20-1, the J gene TRBJ2-5; the D is unclear. Germline values: CDR1 DFQATT, CDR2 SNEGSKA (reference sequence). This CDR3 region has 11 residues. V dropped 7 bases and J dropped 2 bases, with 8 bases sitting between them. The CDR3 bases are TGCAGTGTTCTCATGCAAGAGACCCAGTACTTC. Translating gives CSVLMQETQYF.

V usage is TRBV19 and J usage is TRBJ2-1, with 8 bases lining up with TRBD2. This CDR3 is built from 13 residues. Trimming at V came to 10 bases and at J to 5 bases, leaving 7 bases not matched to a gene. Per the germline V gene, CDR1 is LNHDA and CDR2 is SQIVND (reference sequence). In DNA form, the CDR3 reads TGTGCCACCGTAGCGGGATGGGACAATGAGCAGTTCTTC. Protein: CATVAGWDNEQFF. Full variable domain (rest looked up from reference TRBV19 and TRBJ2-1): DGGITQSPKYLFRKEGQNVTLSCEQNLNHDAMYWYRQDPGQGLRLIYYSQIVNDFQKGDIAEGYSVSREKKESFPLTVTSAQKNPTAFYLCATVAGWDNEQFFGPGTRLTVL.

The gene calls are TRBV7-2 and TRBJ2-7; D unclear. Germline V gene sequence: CDR1 SGHTA, CDR2 FQGNSA. The CDR3 extends over 14 amino acids. Trimming shortened V by 1 base and J by 0 bases, and 7 bases separated the two germline ends. The CDR3 DNA is TGTGCCAGCAGCTTAGATCCGTCCTCCTACGAGCAGTACTTC. This sequence encodes CASSLDPSSYEQYF.

The chain uses TRBV9 and TRBJ2-1; 11 bases match TRBD2. The CDR3 has 15 amino acids. The V and J ends lost 4 bases and 9 bases, in that order; junction bases with no gene match: 9. The germline V gene encodes CDR1 SGDLS and CDR2 YYNGEE. CDR3 amino acids: CASSRLAGLSAEQFF. The CDR3 DNA reads TGTGCCAGCAGCAGACTAGCGGGATTAAGCGCTGAGCAGTTCTTC.

The chain uses TRBV5-8 and TRBJ2-7; 11 bases agree with TRBD1. There are 15 residues in the CDR3. Trimming at V came to 4 bases and at J to 4 bases, leaving 7 bases not matched to a gene. Germline CDR1 and CDR2: SGHTS and YDEGEE. CDR3 coding DNA: TGTGCCAGCAGCCGGGGGACAGGGGGTACGTACGAGCAGTACTTC. Translating gives CASSRGTGGTYEQYF.

This clone was picked up a small number of times. V is TRBV11-2 and J is TRBJ2-5; D unresolved. Trimming cost V 1 base and J 3 bases, with 6 bases left between them. Germline values: CDR1 SGHAT, CDR2 FQNNGV. The CDR3 spans 13 residues. The CDR3 DNA sequence: TGTGCCAGCAGCTTAGGGGGAAAAGAGACCCAGTACTTC. It specifies CASSLGGKETQYF. The complete variable domain, with remaining parts taken from reference TRBV11-2 and TRBJ2-5, reads EAGVAQSPRYKIIEKRQSVAFWCNPISGHATLYWYQQILGQGPKLLIQFQNNGVVDDSQLPKDRFSAERLKGVDSTLKIQPAKLEDSAVYLCASSLGGKETQYFGPGTRLLVL.

CDR3: CASSELANEQFF. DNA of the CDR3: TGTGCCAGCAGTGAATTGGCCAATGAGCAGTTCTTC. The V call is TRBV2, the J call TRBJ2-1, with D uncertain. V lost 2 bases and J lost 6, with 5 bases in between. The CDR3 length is 12 residues. From germline, CDR1 is SNHLY and CDR2 FYNNEI. Full variable domain (remainder filled in from reference TRBV2 and TRBJ2-1): EPEVTQTPSHQVTQMGQEVILRCVPISNHLYFYWYRQILGQKVEFLVSFYNNEISEKSEIFDDQFSVERPDGSNFTLKIRSTKLEDSAMYFCASSELANEQFFGPGTRLTVL.

This clone was seen only a few times. V gene TRBV6-5 combines with J gene TRBJ2-2; D gene ambiguous. Germline lookup yields CDR1 MNHEY and CDR2 SVGAGI. Trimming removed 4 bases at V and 3 bases at J, with 3 bases between. CDR3 length: 12 amino acids. DNA of the CDR3: TGTGCCAGCAGTTCTTACACCGGGGAGCTGTTTTTT. It encodes CASSSYTGELFF.

The gene calls are TRBV5-1 and TRBJ1-2, with 8 bases aligning to TRBD1. CDR1 and CDR2 (germline): SGHRS, YFSETQ. Trimming cost V 0 bases and J 6 bases; bases outside gene matches: 10. The CDR3 sequence is 16 residues long. The CDR3 DNA sequence: TGCGCCAGCAGCTTGGGGGGGACAGGATTTTTTGATGGCTACACCTTC. This translates into CASSLGGTGFFDGYTF.

The CDR3 region is CASSSFSGNYGYTF. The CDR3 DNA sequence: TGCGCCAGCAGCAGTTTTTCGGGTAACTATGGCTACACCTTC. The chain has TRBV5-1 and TRBJ1-2; D is uncertain. V lost 4 bases, J lost 1 base, and 11 bases lay in between. The CDR3 is 14 residues long. Germline V gene data show CDR1 as SGHRS and CDR2 as YFSETQ. The full variable domain, rest sourced from reference TRBV5-1 and TRBJ1-2, is KAGVTQTPRYLIKTRGQQVTLSCSPISGHRSVSWYQQTPGQGLQFLFEYFSETQRNKGNFPGRFSGRQFSNSRSEMNVSTLELGDSALYLCASSSFSGNYGYTFGSGTRLTVV.

The chain combines TRBV7-9 with TRBJ2-1, with a weak D call TRBD2 (6 bases). The CDR3 has 13 amino acids. V gave up 2 bases and J gave up 8 bases, with 10 bases separating them. Germline V gene lookup returns CDR1 SEHNR and CDR2 FQNEAQ (reference sequence). The chain's CDR3 is CASSLYTGDEQFF. In DNA form, the CDR3 reads TGTGCCAGCAGCTTATATACGGGGGATGAGCAGTTCTTC.

The chain links TRBV19 to TRBJ1-5; perhaps TRBD1 as D (6 bases). Germline V gene data show CDR1 as LNHDA and CDR2 as SQIVND (reference sequence). The CDR3 loop spans 15 amino acids. V lost 0 bases to trimming and J lost 8 bases, with 14 bases between them. The CDR3 loop reads CASSIDAGGEEPQHF. The CDR3 bases are TGTGCCAGTAGTATAGACGCGGGGGGCGAGGAGCCCCAGCATTTT.

This clone was observed a handful of times. The V gene is TRBV4-2, the J gene TRBJ2-7, with D uncertain. The CDR3 length is 12 residues. The germline V gene has CDR1 LGHNA and CDR2 YNFKEQ. V lost 4 bases and J 4 bases, leaving 8 bases between the germline ends. Here the CDR3 DNA reads TGTGCCAGCAGCCCTAGTGGTTACGAGCAGTACTTC. Its translation: CASSPSGYEQYF.

J is TRBJ2-3 and V is TRBV10-1; unclear D gene. Germline V gene data show CDR1 as WNHNN and CDR2 as SYGVQD (reference sequence). Trimming took off 2 bases at V and 0 bases at J, with 6 bases between the two ends. The CDR3 runs to 14 residues. This CDR3 reads CASSEGPSTDTQYF. Here the CDR3 DNA reads TGCGCCAGCAGTGAGGGGCCTAGCACAGATACGCAGTATTTT.

V and J are TRBV4-3 and TRBJ2-7; possibly TRBD1 or TRBD2 for D (7 bases each). The V end lost 4 bases, the J end lost 5 bases, and 24 bases lay between the germline ends. CDR3 length equals 17 residues. CDR1 and CDR2 (germline): LGHNA, YSLEER. For the CDR3, the DNA is TGCGCCAGCAGCCCCAACGGCAGGGGGGGGGCAGGGGACGAGCAGTACTTC. Translating gives CASSPNGRGGAGDEQYF.

This chain uses TRBV6-5 with TRBJ2-5; TRBD2 aligns across 9 bases. The CDR3 consists of 16 residues. Germline V gene data show CDR1 as MNHEY and CDR2 as SVGAGI. Germline trimming cut 0 bases from V and 6 bases from J; bases unmatched to any gene: 8. The CDR3 is CASSYSGGGGLKTQYF. The CDR3 DNA reads as TGTGCCAGCAGTTACTCTGGCGGGGGGGGCCTCAAGACCCAGTACTTC.

A few counts support this clone. V is TRBV5-8 and J is TRBJ1-1, with unresolved D. Germline loops: CDR1 SGHTS, CDR2 YDEGEE. The CDR3 covers 13 residues. With 6 bases removed from V and 10 bases from J, the gap between germline ends came to 19 bases. The CDR3 nucleotides are TGTGCCAGCAACTACATCCCACTGAGGATAGCTTTCTTT. It is translated as CASNYIPLRIAFF.

The chain recombines TRBV18 with TRBJ1-1; no firm D call. This CDR3 has 13 residues. Trimming took off 4 bases at V and 3 bases at J, with 9 bases between the two ends. Germline V lookup: CDR1 KGHSH, CDR2 LQKENI. CDR3 coding DNA: TGTGCCAGCTCACGTCTGGCGGACACTGAAGCTTTCTTT. Amino acid sequence: CASSRLADTEAFF.

This rearrangement joins TRBV6-1 to TRBJ1-4; 9 bases agree with TRBD1. The J segment lost 6 bases and the V segment lost 3 bases, leaving 11 bases of the junction unmatched. There are 17 residues in the CDR3. From germline, CDR1 is MNHNS and CDR2 SASEGT. This chain's CDR3 is CASSDRPYRGPDEKLFF. Here the CDR3 DNA reads TGTGCCAGCAGTGACAGACCATACAGGGGGCCGGATGAAAAACTGTTTTTT.

The chain carries TRBV30 and TRBJ1-5; 7 bases are a match to TRBD1. J lost 0 bases, V lost 1 base, and 3 bases had no gene match. The germline V gene has CDR1 GTSNPN and CDR2 SVGIG (reference sequence). The CDR3 contains 15 residues. The CDR3 loop reads CAWSAGTVSNQPQHF. DNA for the CDR3: TGTGCCTGGAGTGCCGGGACAGTTAGCAATCAGCCCCAGCATTTT.

The rearrangement joins TRBV27 to TRBJ1-4; 9 nucleotides agree with TRBD1. Looked up from germline, CDR1 is MNHEY and CDR2 is SMNVEV (reference sequence). The length of the CDR3 is 15 residues. J lost 4 bases, V lost 4 bases, and 4 bases had no gene match. The DNA of the CDR3 is TGTGCCAGCAGTTGGGCGGGACAGGGTAATGAAAAACTGTTTTTT. It translates to CASSWAGQGNEKLFF.

The chain employs TRBV2 and TRBJ1-1, with D unresolved. Germline V gene sequence: CDR1 SNHLY, CDR2 FYNNEI. The CDR3 spans 15 residues. Trimming took off 6 bases at V and 0 bases at J, with 14 bases between the two ends. This CDR3 is CASSTALTLNTEAFF. The CDR3 DNA sequence: TGTGCCAGCAGCACCGCGCTCACCCTGAACACTGAAGCTTTCTTT. Combining the CDR3 with reference TRBV2 and TRBJ1-1 gives the whole variable domain EPEVTQTPSHQVTQMGQEVILRCVPISNHLYFYWYRQILGQKVEFLVSFYNNEISEKSEIFDDQFSVERPDGSNFTLKIRSTKLEDSAMYFCASSTALTLNTEAFFGQGTRLTVV.

This chain links TRBV9 with TRBJ2-1; possible D gene TRBD1, 5 bases. Germline V gives CDR1 SGDLS, CDR2 YYNGEE. V was cut by 0 bases and J by 4 bases, with 14 bases left in between. The CDR3 has 16 residues. The CDR3 sequence: CASSVGARATYNEQFF. The CDR3 DNA reads TGTGCCAGCAGCGTAGGGGCCAGGGCGACATACAATGAGCAGTTCTTC.